The TCR beta chain described here comes from a study of T cell responses to AZD1222 COVID-19 vaccine. Regarding the study as a whole: Donors were mostly white British, more females; clonal diversity possibly underestimated.

Trimming shortened V by 3 bases and J by 9 bases, and 16 bases separated the two germline ends. Germline CDR1 and CDR2: SGHNT and YYREEE (reference sequence). The CDR3 contains 14 residues. This clone was seen a few times. Its matching antigen is unknown. Clones were read by immunoSEQ multiplex PCR, and TCRdb kept only the in-frame ones, dropping some. The table records over 100,000 clones, roughly 92% of them present only once. This TCR derives from an adult in good health. Source: peripheral blood, taken on day 0 of AZD1222 vaccination. The chain is built from TRBV5-4 and TRBJ2-1; D possibly uses TRBD1 or TRBD2 (6 bases each). The CDR3 protein is CASSSRGAGSEQFF. The CDR3 DNA sequence: TGTGCCAGCAGCTCGAGGGGGGCGGGATCTGAGCAGTTCTTC.